The text below deals with one TCR beta chain. The antigen it binds to is not known. Base qualities were left out, and no much larger clone turns up one base away. Taken from cysteine to phenylalanine, the CDR3 has 17 residues. Just the 51-base CDR3 DNA is kept, in frame starting at base 1. Trimming takes 0 bases off V and 3 bases off J; junction bases not matched to a gene: 7. CDR1 SGHTS and CDR2 YDEGEE are derived from the germline V gene. Participants in the prospective study were enrolled through a virtual design, were aged about 18 to 90 years, and lived in approximately 24 United States geographic areas. Cohort assignment in the prospective study relied on participant-reported clinical history from a screening survey and a study questionnaire. Mobile phlebotomists in the prospective study collected whole blood, serum and a nasopharyngeal or oropharyngeal swab from every participant. Participants in the prospective study had the option to provide additional blood draws and questionnaires over a roughly two-month period. Blood samples from the prospective study were shipped frozen or at room temperature prior to DNA extraction.

This record belongs to a study of blood T cell repertoires in COVID-19 (dated by TCRdb to 2019 to 2021). Regarding the complete study: The collaborator samples originated in the United States, Italy and Spain and spanned the acute and convalescent phases of COVID-19. Where available, HLA class I and class II types were taken from metadata supplied by the sample provider and were not determined by assay-based typing. The samples were drawn from two sources: the first 160 participants of the ongoing ImmuneRACE study, and 1,254 subjects contributed by 6 global collaborators. The repertoires were released in a freely available public database intended as a resource for research on the immune response to SARS-CoV-2. Sample metadata almost always included a de-identified subject ID, COVID-19 status, age in years and sex. The prospective study material was composed of cDNA or gDNA derived from T cells, B-cell-depleted T cells, or PBMCs. The dataset comprised deeply sampled blood TCRbeta repertoires from subjects exposed to, actively infected with, or recovered from COVID-19.

The immunoSEQ Assay, a bias-controlled multiplex PCR, was used to amplify TCRbeta CDR3 regions from genomic DNA. The study's processing was this. The number of nucleated cells in each sample was estimated from the amplification of reference gene primers within the assay. Sequence reads were collapsed and filtered to measure the absolute abundance of every unique TCRbeta CDR3 rearrangement. Productive Simpson clonality was computed per sample as the square root of Simpson's diversity index over productive rearrangements. Held by TCRdb, this immuneACCESS table contains in-frame sequences only and omits some clones. Under half of the omission traces to an unresolved V gene where checked; the cause of the rest is unknown. From that table come the V and J calls and clone size; the DNA was used to work out D and trimming. The sample data list 200,000 to 300,000 clones, and approximately 88% of these were observed just once. Roughly 1.2% of the sample goes to the ten largest clones.

Overall results and qualifications from the work: The quantity of clinical and demographic metadata differed by source and by participant and was supplied without curation.

The source of this sequence is a woman aged 40 to 50 with acute COVID-19. The sequenced sample was PBMCs or T cells enriched from blood (not recorded which). The sequence links TRBV5-8 to TRBJ1-5; 9 central nucleotides agree with TRBD1. The CDR3: CASSLDRGQGPNQPQHF. The DNA is TGTGCCAGCAGCTTGGACAGGGGGCAGGGTCCCAATCAGCCCCAGCATTTT.